These 11 T cell receptor beta chains were sequenced from one sample in a study of blood T cell repertoires in COVID-19 (dated by TCRdb to 2018 to 2020). Library creation used the immunoSEQ multiplex PCR assay. This is the immuneACCESS table as TCRdb keeps it, with only in-frame sequences that have V and J called. A part of the clones is gone; compared with another copy, unresolved V genes explain less than half, and the rest is unexplained. The sample yields approximately 100,000 clones; roughly 91% were counted once. The ten top clones hold 4.5% to 6% of the sample. Sequences were obtained from peripheral blood. These receptors were taken from a human donor in a cohort sampled during active COVID-19.

The chain is built from TRBV5-6 and TRBJ1-2; 7 bases match TRBD1. Germline assignment: CDR1 SGHDT and CDR2 YYEEEE. The CDR3 contains 17 residues. Trimming removed 4 bases from V and 4 bases from J; junction bases left unmatched: 16. CDR3 nucleotide sequence: TGTGCCAGCAGCCCAAGCCCCCGACAGGGTTGGGTCTATGGCTACACCTTC. Translating it yields CASSPSPRQGWVYGYTF.

The J gene is TRBJ2-2, the V gene TRBV5-4; 11 positions match TRBD2. Losses at the gene ends were 0 bases for V and 7 bases for J; bases not matched to a gene: 8. The CDR3 has 17 residues. Germline V lookup: CDR1 SGHNT, CDR2 YYREEE (reference sequence). The DNA for the CDR3 is TGTGCCAGCAGCTTGGGTAGCGGGAGGGCCGGACTCGGGGAGCTGTTTTTT. Protein product: CASSLGSGRAGLGELFF.

This clone was recorded once. The gene calls are TRBV6-5 and TRBJ2-1, with D hard to call. V was shortened by 7 bases and J by 4 bases, with 8 bases between the two germline ends. The CDR3 sequence is 12 residues long. The germline gives CDR1 MNHEY, CDR2 SVGAGI. The CDR3 protein is CASTPRYNEQFF. The CDR3 DNA reads TGTGCCAGCACCCCTAGGTACAATGAGCAGTTCTTC.

Concerning this clone itself: The sample has other DNA sequences that encode this CDR3 too. The chain is built from TRBV9 and TRBJ1-1; D not resolved. CDR1 is SGDLS, CDR2 YYNGEE, per germline. The V and J ends lost 1 base and 0 bases respectively, with 4 bases between them. The CDR3 sequence is 13 residues long. Here the CDR3 reads CASSVSMNTEAFF. The CDR3 region has the DNA TGTGCCAGCAGCGTAAGCATGAACACTGAAGCTTTCTTT.

The V call is TRBV18, the J call TRBJ2-7; D perhaps matches TRBD2 (6 bases). V was clipped by 0 bases and J by 2 bases, with 14 bases between them. CDR1 KGHSH and CDR2 LQKENI come from the germline V gene. This CDR3 spans 16 amino acids. The CDR3 spells CASSPPLGGSPYEQYF. The CDR3 DNA reads as TGTGCCAGCTCACCACCCCTAGGAGGGAGTCCCTACGAGCAGTACTTC.

This clone was seen once. V usage is TRBV5-6 and J usage is TRBJ2-7; TRBD1 agrees at 8 bases. The CDR3 runs 12 residues. Per the germline V gene, CDR1 is SGHDT and CDR2 is YYEEEE. J gave up 5 bases and V 5 bases, and 3 bases lay outside the gene matches. The CDR3 DNA reads TGTGCCAGCAGAAAGACAGGGGACGAGCAGTACTTC. This translates into CASRKTGDEQYF.

CDR3 protein: CASSLGDRMNTEAFF. The CDR3 DNA reads TGTGCCAGCAGTTTAGGGGACAGGATGAACACTGAAGCTTTCTTT. This rearrangement joins TRBV28 to TRBJ1-1, with 8 bases aligning to TRBD1. CDR3 size: 15 residues. The trim removed 2 bases at V and 0 bases at J, leaving 2 bases unmatched. Germline CDR1 is MDHEN and CDR2 is SYDVKM.

V gene TRBV5-4 combines with J gene TRBJ2-3; 8 nucleotides agree with TRBD2. This CDR3 spans 15 amino acids. Per the germline V gene, CDR1 is SGHNT and CDR2 is YYREEE (reference sequence). The V segment lost 5 bases and the J segment 3 bases; nucleotides outside the gene matches: 8. The DNA of the CDR3 is TGTGCCAGCAGAAACTATAGCGGGGCTACAGATACGCAGTATTTT. Residues: CASRNYSGATDTQYF.

This CDR3 is CAISAGYYNEQFF. In nucleotides, the CDR3 is TGTGCCATCTCGGCGGGATACTACAATGAGCAGTTCTTC. The V call is TRBV10-3, the J call TRBJ2-1; D is perhaps TRBD2 (6 bases). V was clipped by 8 bases and J by 3 bases, with 11 bases between them. The CDR3 is made up of 13 amino acids. The germline CDR1 and CDR2 sequences are ENHRY and SYGVKD.

The chain couples TRBV7-9 to TRBJ2-5; TRBD1 agrees at 9 bases. The CDR3 sequence is 15 residues long. CDR1 SEHNR and CDR2 FQNEAQ come from the germline V gene (reference sequence). The ends lost 5 bases at V and 3 bases at J; junction bases unmatched: 7. CDR3 sequence reads: CASSRPRDREETQYF. CDR3 DNA sequence: TGTGCCAGCAGCCGCCCCCGGGACAGGGAAGAGACCCAGTACTTC. The full variable domain, completed using reference TRBV7-9 and TRBJ2-5, is DTGVSQNPRHKITKRGQNVTFRCDPISEHNRLYWYRQTLGQGPEFLTYFQNEAQLEKSRLLSDRFSAERPKGSFSTLEIQRTEQGDSAMYLCASSRPRDREETQYFGPGTRLLVL.

The rearrangement links TRBV9 to TRBJ2-2; D remains ambiguous. Trimming took 0 bases from V and 6 from J, leaving 6 bases between them. Germline loops: CDR1 SGDLS, CDR2 YYNGEE. There are 13 residues in the CDR3. CDR3 sequence (DNA): TGTGCCAGCAGCGTAGCTACGCCCGGGGAGCTGTTTTTT. It translates to CASSVATPGELFF. The full variable domain, rest sourced from reference TRBV9 and TRBJ2-2, is DSGVTQTPKHLITATGQRVTLRCSPRSGDLSVYWYQQSLDQGLQFLIQYYNGEERAKGNILERFSAQQFPDLHSELNLSSLELGDSALYFCASSVATPGELFFGEGSRLTVL.